The clone carrying this T cell receptor (beta chain) has just a few counts. Antigen: not known. J gave up 9 bases and V 1 base, and 8 bases lay outside the gene matches. This CDR3 is 15 amino acids long. Looked up from germline, CDR1 is GTSNPN and CDR2 is SVGIG (reference sequence). Carried by the TCR beta cDNA libraries were unique molecular identifiers. MiXCR, applied by TCRdb to the PCR reads, yields one record per CDR3 protein. The sample yields about 150,000 distinct CDR3 sequences, around 28% seen once. This specimen belongs to a study of post-analysis software for immune sequencing data. Points from the study as a whole: TRBV segments more frequent in patients than in controls numbered about 5 and included TRBV5-6, TRBV5-1 and TRBV20-1. The normalized Chao1 diversity of multiple sclerosis patients was significantly lower than that of controls.

This receptor was taken from a girl aged 10 to 17 with multiple sclerosis. Sequences were obtained from blood. The chain recombines TRBV30 with TRBJ2-4, with 11 bases identical to TRBD2. CDR3 in amino acids: CAWSGGTSGSGIQYF. CDR3 in DNA: TGTGCCTGGAGTGGGGGTACTAGCGGGAGTGGCATTCAGTACTTC.